These 13 T cell receptor beta chains share one sample of origin, sequenced in a study of OX40 agonist ivuxolimab in advanced cancers. Clones were read by immunoSEQ multiplex PCR, and TCRdb kept only the in-frame ones, dropping some. The sample lists 65,000 to 90,000 clones, roughly 85% occurring once. Sequenced here: CD4+ or CD8+ T cells sorted from blood, sampled in a trial of the OX40 agonist ivuxolimab. All receptors come from an adult with an advanced solid tumor such as melanoma, head and neck, liver or kidney cancer.

The gene calls are TRBV7-6 and TRBJ1-1; 9 nucleotides line up with TRBD1. Germline V gives CDR1 SGHVS, CDR2 FNYEAQ. The CDR3 is made up of 16 amino acids. Trimming removed 1 base from V and 3 bases from J; junction bases left unmatched: 6. The chain's CDR3 is CASSLVPGQGYTEAFF. The CDR3 region has the DNA TGTGCCAGCAGCTTAGTCCCGGGACAGGGTTACACTGAAGCTTTCTTT.

The genes are TRBV28 and TRBJ2-5; maybe TRBD1 (6 bases). The DNA end lines up better with TRBJ2-7; the J call may be wrong. Germline assignment: CDR1 MDHEN and CDR2 SYDVKM. The CDR3 length is 13 residues. CDR3 region: CASSPGTSFEQYF. The CDR3 DNA reads as TGTGCCAGCAGTCCCGGGACATCATTCGAGCAGTACTTC.

V usage is TRBV5-6 and J usage is TRBJ2-2; TRBD1 is a possible D gene (6 bases). The CDR3 totals 14 residues. Germline-derived CDR1 and CDR2 are SGHDT and YYEEEE. Trimming removed 3 bases at V and 4 bases at J, with 10 bases between. This CDR3 is CASSSDSSTGELFF. The CDR3 DNA follows: TGTGCCAGCAGCTCGGACAGTAGCACCGGGGAGCTGTTTTTT.

The chain carries TRBV6-1 and TRBJ2-3; TRBD2 matches at 9 bases. The CDR3 loop spans 13 amino acids. J lost 3 bases, V lost 7 bases, and 2 bases had no gene match. In germline, CDR1 is MNHNS, CDR2 SASEGT. This CDR3 is CASIAGGTDTQYF. CDR3 coding DNA: TGTGCCAGCATCGCGGGGGGGACAGATACGCAGTATTTT.

This CDR3 is CASSRTGVNTEAFF. The CDR3 coding sequence is TGTGCCAGCAGTCGAACAGGGGTGAACACTGAAGCTTTCTTT. This chain connects TRBV6-1 to TRBJ1-1; 7 bases fit TRBD1. The CDR3 covers 14 residues. The germline V gene has CDR1 MNHNS and CDR2 SASEGT. The V and J ends lost 5 bases and 0 bases, in that order; junction bases with no gene match: 3.

This clone is a singleton in its sample. The chain links TRBV28 to TRBJ2-7, with 9 bases aligning to TRBD1. Looked up from germline, CDR1 is MDHEN and CDR2 is SYDVKM. The CDR3 length is 16 residues. V lost 1 base, J lost 1 base, and 5 bases stayed unmatched. The CDR3 loop is CASSLSPGQGSYEQYF. The CDR3 bases are TGTGCCAGCAGTTTATCCCCGGGACAGGGTTCCTACGAGCAGTACTTC. Full variable domain (outside the CDR3, taken from reference TRBV28 and TRBJ2-7): DVKVTQSSRYLVKRTGEKVFLECVQDMDHENMFWYRQDPGLGLRLIYFSYDVKMKEKGDIPEGYSVSREKKERFSLILESASTNQTSMYLCASSLSPGQGSYEQYFGPGTRLTVT.

The rearrangement uses TRBV19 and TRBJ2-2, with 8 positions matching TRBD2. V shed 4 bases, J shed 4 bases, and the junction held 8 bases outside the gene matches. This CDR3 comprises 16 residues. In germline, CDR1 is LNHDA, CDR2 SQIVND (reference sequence). The CDR3 loop is CASSTGPGLGTGELFF. The CDR3 DNA reads TGTGCCAGTAGTACCGGTCCGGGACTAGGCACCGGGGAGCTGTTTTTT.

The V and J genes are TRBV6-1 and TRBJ1-1, with D perhaps TRBD1 (5 bases). The CDR3 spans 15 residues. The V end was cut by 6 bases, the J end by 5 bases, with 19 bases between. Germline V gives CDR1 MNHNS, CDR2 SASEGT. CDR3 residues: CASRLYQGLGTEAFF. The CDR3 nucleotides read TGTGCCAGCAGGCTGTATCAGGGCTTAGGGACTGAAGCTTTCTTT.

V usage is TRBV28 and J usage is TRBJ1-1, with 9 bases fitting TRBD1. Trimming took 7 bases from V and 5 from J; bases not matched to a gene: 8. In germline, CDR1 is MDHEN, CDR2 SYDVKM. The CDR3 has 14 residues. DNA for the CDR3: TGTGCCAGCACTCAAGGGACAGGGAGGACTGAAGCTTTCTTT. Translating gives CASTQGTGRTEAFF. The variable domain in full, with the rest retrieved from reference TRBV28 and TRBJ1-1, is DVKVTQSSRYLVKRTGEKVFLECVQDMDHENMFWYRQDPGLGLRLIYFSYDVKMKEKGDIPEGYSVSREKKERFSLILESASTNQTSMYLCASTQGTGRTEAFFGQGTRLTVV.

This clone came up a few times. V gene TRBV6-5 combines with J gene TRBJ1-5; D unclear. Per germline, CDR1 MNHEY and CDR2 SVGAGI. This CDR3 has 13 amino acids. With 6 bases removed from V and 2 bases from J, the gap between germline ends came to 8 bases. The CDR3 loop reads CASSRRRNQPQHF. For the CDR3, the DNA is TGTGCCAGCAGCCGACGTCGCAATCAGCCCCAGCATTTT.

J is TRBJ2-2 and V is TRBV10-1; 9 positions agree with TRBD1. The CDR3 is 19 amino acids. Germline V gene sequence: CDR1 WNHNN, CDR2 SYGVQD (reference sequence). Germline trimming cut 11 bases from V and 1 base from J; bases unmatched to any gene: 20. The CDR3: CAGNAPVRTGGWNTGELFF. The CDR3 nucleotides are TGCGCCGGGAACGCCCCTGTAAGAACAGGGGGCTGGAACACCGGGGAGCTGTTTTTT.

This clone was observed a single time. The CDR3 spells CASSLGQGASPLHF. CDR3 DNA: TGCGCCAGCAGCTTGGGACAGGGGGCTTCACCCCTCCACTTT. This rearrangement joins TRBV5-1 to TRBJ1-6; 10 nucleotides line up with TRBD1. V was clipped by 0 bases and J by 9 bases; unmatched bases: 0. Looked up from germline, CDR1 is SGHRS and CDR2 is YFSETQ. The CDR3 sequence is 14 residues long.

The V gene is TRBV25-1, the J gene TRBJ2-7, with 7 bases fitting TRBD2. Germline V lookup: CDR1 MGHDK, CDR2 SYGVNS. This CDR3 has 16 residues. After removal of 9 bases from V and 0 bases from J, the junction contained 14 bases not matched to a gene. The CDR3 protein is CARGGCGTDDSYEQYF. For the CDR3, the DNA is TGTGCCAGGGGGGGGTGCGGGACGGACGACTCCTACGAGCAGTACTTC.